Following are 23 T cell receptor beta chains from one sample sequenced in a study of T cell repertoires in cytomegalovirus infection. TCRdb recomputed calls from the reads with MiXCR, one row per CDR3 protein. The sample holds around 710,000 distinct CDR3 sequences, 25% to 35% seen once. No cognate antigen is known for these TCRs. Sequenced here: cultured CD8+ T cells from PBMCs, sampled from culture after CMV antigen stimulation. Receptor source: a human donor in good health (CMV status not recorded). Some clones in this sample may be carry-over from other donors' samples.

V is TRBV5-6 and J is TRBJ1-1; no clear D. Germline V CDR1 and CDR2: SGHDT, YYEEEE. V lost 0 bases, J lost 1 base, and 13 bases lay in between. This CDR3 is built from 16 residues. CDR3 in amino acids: CASSLASVGSNTEAFF. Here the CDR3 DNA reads TGTGCCAGCAGCTTGGCGTCAGTAGGATCGAACACTGAAGCTTTCTTT.

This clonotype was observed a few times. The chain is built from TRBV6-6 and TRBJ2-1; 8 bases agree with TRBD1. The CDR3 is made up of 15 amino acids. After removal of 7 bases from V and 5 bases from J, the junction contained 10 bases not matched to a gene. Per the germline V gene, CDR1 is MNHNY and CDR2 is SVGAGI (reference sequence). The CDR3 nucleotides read TGTGCCAGCAAATTACGACAGGGGCCTAACAATGAGCAGTTCTTC. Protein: CASKLRQGPNNEQFF.

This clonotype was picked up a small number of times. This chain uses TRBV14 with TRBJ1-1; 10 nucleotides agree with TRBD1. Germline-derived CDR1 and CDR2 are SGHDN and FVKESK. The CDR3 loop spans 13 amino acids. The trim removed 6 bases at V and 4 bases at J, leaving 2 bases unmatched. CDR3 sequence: CASRRQGATEAFF. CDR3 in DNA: TGTGCCAGCAGACGACAGGGGGCCACTGAAGCTTTCTTT.

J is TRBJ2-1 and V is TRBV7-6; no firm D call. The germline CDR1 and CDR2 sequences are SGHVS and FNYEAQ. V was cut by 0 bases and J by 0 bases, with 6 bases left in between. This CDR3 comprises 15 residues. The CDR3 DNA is TGTGCCAGCAGCTTAGCGTGGGCCTCCTACAATGAGCAGTTCTTC. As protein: CASSLAWASYNEQFF.

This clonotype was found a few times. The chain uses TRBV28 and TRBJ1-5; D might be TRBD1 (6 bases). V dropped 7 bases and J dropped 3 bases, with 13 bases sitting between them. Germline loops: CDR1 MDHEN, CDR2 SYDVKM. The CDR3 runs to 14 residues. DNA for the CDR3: TGTGCCAGCATCCTAGGACAGTTCAATCAGCCCCAGCATTTT. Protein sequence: CASILGQFNQPQHF.

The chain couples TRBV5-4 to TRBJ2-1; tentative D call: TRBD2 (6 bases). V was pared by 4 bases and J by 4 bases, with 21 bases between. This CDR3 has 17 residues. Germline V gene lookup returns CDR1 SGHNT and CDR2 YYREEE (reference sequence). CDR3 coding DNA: TGTGCCAGCAGCCAAGACACCCCGGGACTGAGTTACAATGAGCAGTTCTTC. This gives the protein CASSQDTPGLSYNEQFF.

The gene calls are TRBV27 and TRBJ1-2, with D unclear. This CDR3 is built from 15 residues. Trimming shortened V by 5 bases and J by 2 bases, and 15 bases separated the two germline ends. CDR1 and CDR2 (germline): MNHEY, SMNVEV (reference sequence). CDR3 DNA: TGTGCCAGCAGTCTACTGGCTGACAAGAACTATGGCTACACCTTC. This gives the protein CASSLLADKNYGYTF.

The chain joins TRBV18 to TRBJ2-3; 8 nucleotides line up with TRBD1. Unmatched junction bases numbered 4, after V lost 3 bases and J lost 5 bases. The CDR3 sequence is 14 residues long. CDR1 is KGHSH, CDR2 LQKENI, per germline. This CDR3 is CASSPTRGQDTQYF. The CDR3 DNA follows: TGTGCCAGCTCACCGACCAGGGGGCAAGATACGCAGTATTTT.

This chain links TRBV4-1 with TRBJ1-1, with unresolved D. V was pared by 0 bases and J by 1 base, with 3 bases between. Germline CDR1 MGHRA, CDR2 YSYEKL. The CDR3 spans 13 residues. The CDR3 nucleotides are TGCGCCAGCAGCCAAGAAGCGAACACTGAAGCTTTCTTT. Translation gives CASSQEANTEAFF.

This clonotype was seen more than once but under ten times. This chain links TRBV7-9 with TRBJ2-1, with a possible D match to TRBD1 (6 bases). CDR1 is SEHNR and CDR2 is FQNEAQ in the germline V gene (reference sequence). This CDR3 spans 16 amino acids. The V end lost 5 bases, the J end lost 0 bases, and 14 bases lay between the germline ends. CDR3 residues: CASSPAGTNSYNEQFF. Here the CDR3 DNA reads TGTGCCAGCAGCCCCGCCGGGACAAACTCCTACAATGAGCAGTTCTTC.

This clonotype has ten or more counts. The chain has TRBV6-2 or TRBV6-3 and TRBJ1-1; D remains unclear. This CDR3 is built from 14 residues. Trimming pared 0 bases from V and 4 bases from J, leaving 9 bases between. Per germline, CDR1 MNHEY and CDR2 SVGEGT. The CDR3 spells CASSYSIGSTEAFF. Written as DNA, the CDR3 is TGTGCCAGCAGTTACTCGATCGGTAGCACTGAAGCTTTCTTT.

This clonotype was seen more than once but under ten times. The CDR3 bases are TGTGCCAGCACCAGAACCGGGACAGGGTTGGGGGAGACCCAGTACTTC. This codes for CASTRTGTGLGETQYF. V and J are TRBV27 and TRBJ2-5; 9 bases are a match to TRBD1. CDR3 size: 16 residues. The germline V gene encodes CDR1 MNHEY and CDR2 SMNVEV (reference sequence). J was trimmed by 5 bases and V by 7 bases; bases with no gene match: 14.

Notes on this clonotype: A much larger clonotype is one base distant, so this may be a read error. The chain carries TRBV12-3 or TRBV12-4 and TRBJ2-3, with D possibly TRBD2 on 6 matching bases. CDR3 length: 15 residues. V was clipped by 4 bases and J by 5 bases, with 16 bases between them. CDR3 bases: TGTGCCAGCAGTTCAACGGGACTGCTGAGAGATACGCAGTATTTT. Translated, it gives CASSSTGLLRDTQYF.

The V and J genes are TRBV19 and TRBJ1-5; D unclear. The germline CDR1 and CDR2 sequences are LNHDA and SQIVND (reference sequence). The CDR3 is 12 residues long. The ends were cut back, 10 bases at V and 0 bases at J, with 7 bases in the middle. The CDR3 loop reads CATRYSNQPQHF. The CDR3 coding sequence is TGTGCCACCAGATATAGCAATCAGCCCCAGCATTTT.

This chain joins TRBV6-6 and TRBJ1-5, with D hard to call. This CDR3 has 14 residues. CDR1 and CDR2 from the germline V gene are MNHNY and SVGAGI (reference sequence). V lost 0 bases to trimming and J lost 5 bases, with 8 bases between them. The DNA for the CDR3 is TGTGCCAGCAGTTACTCAGGGTTTTATCAGCCCCAGCATTTT. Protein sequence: CASSYSGFYQPQHF.

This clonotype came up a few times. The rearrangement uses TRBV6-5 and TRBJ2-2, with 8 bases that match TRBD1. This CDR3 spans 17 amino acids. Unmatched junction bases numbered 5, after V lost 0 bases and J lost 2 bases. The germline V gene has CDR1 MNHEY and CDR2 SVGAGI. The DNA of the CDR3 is TGTGCCAGCAGTTACTCCTTAGGGACAGGAAACACCGGGGAGCTGTTTTTT. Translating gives CASSYSLGTGNTGELFF.

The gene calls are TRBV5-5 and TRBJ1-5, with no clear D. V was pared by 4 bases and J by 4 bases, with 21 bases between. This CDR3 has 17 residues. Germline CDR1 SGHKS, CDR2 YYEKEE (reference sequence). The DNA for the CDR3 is TGTGCCAGCAGCCCAAAGGACCGCACACCTCTGAATCAGCCCCAGCATTTT. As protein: CASSPKDRTPLNQPQHF.

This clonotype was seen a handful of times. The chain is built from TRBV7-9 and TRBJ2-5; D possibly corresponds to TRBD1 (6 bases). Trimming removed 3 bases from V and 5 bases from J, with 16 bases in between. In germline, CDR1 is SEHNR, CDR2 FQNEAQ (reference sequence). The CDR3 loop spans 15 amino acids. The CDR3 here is CASSFVGQQGETQYF. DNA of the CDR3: TGTGCCAGCAGCTTCGTCGGACAGCAAGGGGAGACCCAGTACTTC.

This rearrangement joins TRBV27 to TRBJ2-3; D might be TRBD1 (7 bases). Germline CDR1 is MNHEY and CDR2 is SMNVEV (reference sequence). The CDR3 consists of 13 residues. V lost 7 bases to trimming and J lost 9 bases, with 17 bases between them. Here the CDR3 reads CASTLVEGATQYF. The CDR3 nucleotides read TGTGCCAGCACTCTCGTGGAGGGGGCAACGCAGTATTTT.

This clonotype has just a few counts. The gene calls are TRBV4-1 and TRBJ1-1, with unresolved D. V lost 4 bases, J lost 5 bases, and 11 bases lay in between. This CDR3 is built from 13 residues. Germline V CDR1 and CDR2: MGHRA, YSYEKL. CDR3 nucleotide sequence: TGCGCCAGCAGCCCTCAGCTGAGAACTGAAGCTTTCTTT. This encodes CASSPQLRTEAFF.

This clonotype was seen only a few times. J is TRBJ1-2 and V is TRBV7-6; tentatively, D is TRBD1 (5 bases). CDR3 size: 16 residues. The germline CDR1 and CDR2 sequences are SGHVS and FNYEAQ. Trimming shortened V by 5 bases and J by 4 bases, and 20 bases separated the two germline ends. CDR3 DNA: TGTGCCAGCAGCGGTAGCTCAGGGCCTGGCGGCTATGGCTACACCTTC. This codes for CASSGSSGPGGYGYTF.

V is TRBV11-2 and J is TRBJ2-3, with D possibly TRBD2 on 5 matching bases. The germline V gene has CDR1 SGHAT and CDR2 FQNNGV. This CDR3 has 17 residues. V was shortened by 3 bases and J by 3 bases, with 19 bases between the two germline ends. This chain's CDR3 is CASSFNLPQRSTDTQYF. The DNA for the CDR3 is TGTGCCAGCAGCTTCAATCTACCACAGCGGTCGACAGATACGCAGTATTTT.

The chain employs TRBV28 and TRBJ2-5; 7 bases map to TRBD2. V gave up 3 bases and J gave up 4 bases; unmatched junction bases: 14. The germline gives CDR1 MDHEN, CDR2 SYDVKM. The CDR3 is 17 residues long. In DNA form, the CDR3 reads TGTGCCAGCAGTTTGGGGGGGGGGGTGGAACCACTAGAGACCCAGTACTTC. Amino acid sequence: CASSLGGGVEPLETQYF.